This T cell receptor beta chain was sequenced in a study of shared clonotypes between healthy human individuals. Across the whole study: Aged between 18 and 49, the donors were a couple of women and a few men.

The CDR3 covers 15 residues. CDR1 is SQVTM and CDR2 is ANQGSEA in the germline V gene. Trimming pared 0 bases from V and 6 bases from J, leaving 15 bases between. With respect to this clone: Its antigen is unidentified.

Only in-frame clones appear in the TCRdb table, and some are missing; sequencing was by immunoSEQ multiplex PCR. The sample has some 1 million clones, about 75% seen once. Findings and caveats of the study: The study found lower generation probabilities in non-shared clonotypes than in those shared by all four donors.

The genes are TRBV29-1 and TRBJ2-1; perhaps TRBD2 as D (6 bases). This receptor was identified in a man aged 18 to 30 in good health. The source material was memory CD4+ T cells sorted from blood. Subset reported: CD45RA-negative fraction. This chain's CDR3 is CSVEDRRRGSNEQFF. CDR3 DNA: TGCAGCGTTGAAGATAGGCGGCGGGGAAGCAATGAGCAGTTCTTC.